This TCR beta chain was profiled in a study of OX40 agonist ivuxolimab in advanced cancers. Broader study findings: The 0.1-3.0 mg/kg partial responders had among the lowest clonal expansion.

Using immunoSEQ multiplex PCR, the repertoire was profiled, and TCRdb retains in-frame clones only, with some absent. The table shows tens of thousands of clones, with roughly 87% occurring only once. CDR1 and CDR2 from the germline V gene are SGHVS and FNYEAQ. This CDR3 has 15 amino acids. The V gene end was trimmed by 4 bases and the J gene end by 7 bases; junction bases not matched to a gene: 4. As to this clone: Its antigen remains unknown.

The sample in question was CD4+ or CD8+ T cells sorted from blood, obtained in a trial of the OX40 agonist ivuxolimab. The TCR sequence derives from an adult with an advanced solid tumor such as melanoma, head and neck, liver or kidney cancer. The gene calls are TRBV7-6 and TRBJ2-1; 13 bases agree with TRBD2. This chain's CDR3 is CASSWTSGGRNEQFF. CDR3 nucleotides: TGTGCCAGCAGCTGGACTAGCGGGGGCCGTAATGAGCAGTTCTTC.